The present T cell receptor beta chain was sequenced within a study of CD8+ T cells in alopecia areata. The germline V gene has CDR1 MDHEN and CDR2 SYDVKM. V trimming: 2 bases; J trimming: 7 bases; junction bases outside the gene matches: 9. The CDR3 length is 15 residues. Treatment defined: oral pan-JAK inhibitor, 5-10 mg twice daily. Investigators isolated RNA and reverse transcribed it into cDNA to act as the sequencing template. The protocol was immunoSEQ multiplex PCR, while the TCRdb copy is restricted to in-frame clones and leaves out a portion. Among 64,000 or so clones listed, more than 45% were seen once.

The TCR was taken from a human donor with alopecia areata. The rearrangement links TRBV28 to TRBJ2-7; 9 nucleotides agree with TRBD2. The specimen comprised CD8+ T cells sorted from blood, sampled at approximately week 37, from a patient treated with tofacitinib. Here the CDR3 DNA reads TGTGCCAGCAGTTTAACTCAGGCGGGAGGGGGAGAGCAGTACTTC. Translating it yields CASSLTQAGGGEQYF.